This paragraph covers one T cell receptor beta chain sequence. There are 16 residues in the CDR3. From germline, CDR1 is SGDLS and CDR2 YYNGEE. V was cut by 4 bases and J by 2 bases, with 17 bases left in between. This entry belongs to a study of T cell responses to AZD1222 COVID-19 vaccine. Method: immunoSEQ multiplex PCR; TCRdb's copy keeps in-frame clones and lacks some. The sample consists of over 30,000 clones, 80% to 90% of them appearing once. The V call is TRBV9, the J call TRBJ2-3; a possible D gene is TRBD2 (7 bases). The origin of this receptor is an adult who received the MenACWY meningococcal vaccine as a control. The input for sequencing was peripheral blood, taken 28 days after the second dose of the MenACWY control vaccine. CDR3 protein: CASSPRGDIDTDTQYF. CDR3 sequence (DNA): TGTGCCAGCAGCCCCCGGGGGGACATCGACACAGATACGCAGTATTTT.